Sequencing of this T cell receptor beta chain was carried out in a study of blood T cell repertoires in COVID-19 (dated by TCRdb to 2019 to 2021). With regard to the full study: The collaborator samples originated in the United States, Italy and Spain and spanned the acute and convalescent phases of COVID-19. A freely available public database, intended as a resource for researchers studying the immune response to SARS-CoV-2, is where the repertoires were released. The material from the prospective study consisted of cDNA or gDNA derived from T cells, B-cell-depleted T cells, or PBMCs. Nearly every sample came with metadata listing a de-identified subject ID, COVID-19 status, age in years and sex. Samples were obtained from the ongoing ImmuneRACE study (first 160 participants) and from roughly 1,300 subjects provided by 6 global collaborators. Where available, HLA class I and class II types were obtained from metadata supplied by the sample provider rather than from assay-based typing. The dataset comprised deeply sampled blood TCRbeta repertoires from subjects exposed to, actively infected with, or recovered from COVID-19. The study at large found these results: The quantity of clinical and demographic metadata differed by source and by participant and was supplied without curation.

In the germline V gene, CDR1 corresponds to SNHLY and CDR2 to FYNNEI. Trimmed from V: 7 bases; trimmed from J: 4 bases; junction bases lacking a gene match: 4. The CDR3 covers 13 residues, taking in both the cysteine and the phenylalanine. Only the CDR3 DNA is retained, 39 bases long and in frame from the first base. TCRbeta CDR3 regions were amplified from genomic DNA using the immunoSEQ Assay, a bias-controlled multiplex PCR. As for the authors' bioinformatics: Within the assay, amplification of reference gene primers was used to estimate how many nucleated cells each sample contained. Sequence reads were collapsed and filtered to measure the absolute abundance of every unique TCRbeta CDR3 rearrangement. For each sample, productive Simpson clonality was calculated as the square root of Simpson's diversity index across productive rearrangements. Entries here come from immuneACCESS through TCRdb and include only in-frame sequences with V and J called. Some clones fail to appear in such tables; in the studies checked, an unresolved V gene covers under half of the shortfall, and the cause of the remainder is unknown. V and J calls and clone size are those listed in that table; D and trimming were worked out from the DNA. The table for this sample lists about 140,000 clones; about 88% of them were counted only once. Of the sample, around 5% falls within the top ten clones.

Concerning this clone itself: Its antigen specificity is not known. Per-nucleotide qualities are absent, and no much larger clonotype sits a single base away.

Each collaborating institution followed its own protocols to collect whole blood in K2EDTA tubes. For TCRbeta analysis, collaborator samples were shipped as frozen whole blood, as isolated PBMCs, or as DNA extracted from either sample type. Recombination linked TRBV2 to TRBJ2-1, with TRBD1 matching 7 junction bases. Sequenced: peripheral blood. This TCR came from a human donor in a cohort sampled during active COVID-19. CDR3 region: CASTETGYNEQFF. The nucleotide sequence reads as follows: TGTGCCAGCACCGAGACAGGGTACAATGAGCAGTTCTTC.